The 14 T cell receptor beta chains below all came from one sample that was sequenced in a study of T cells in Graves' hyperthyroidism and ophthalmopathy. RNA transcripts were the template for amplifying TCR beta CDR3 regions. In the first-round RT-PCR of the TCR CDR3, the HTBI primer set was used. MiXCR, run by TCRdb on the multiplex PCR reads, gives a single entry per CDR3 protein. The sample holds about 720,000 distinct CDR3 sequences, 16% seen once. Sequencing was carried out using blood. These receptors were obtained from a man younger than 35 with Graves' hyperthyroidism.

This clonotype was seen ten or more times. The CDR3 sequence is CASSLEGIFMYF. In DNA, the CDR3 is TGTGCCAGCAGCTTGGAGGGCATTTTTATGTACTTC. J is TRBJ2-5 and V is TRBV12-3 or TRBV12-4; a possible D gene is TRBD2 (6 bases). The CDR3 runs to 12 residues. The V end was cut by 6 bases, the J end by 13 bases, with 18 bases between.

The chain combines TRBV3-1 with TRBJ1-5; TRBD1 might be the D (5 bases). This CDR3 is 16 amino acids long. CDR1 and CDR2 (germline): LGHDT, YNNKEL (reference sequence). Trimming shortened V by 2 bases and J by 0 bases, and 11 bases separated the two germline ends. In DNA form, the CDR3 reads TGTGCCAGCAGCCAAATGGGACCGTATAGCAATCAGCCCCAGCATTTT. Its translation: CASSQMGPYSNQPQHF.

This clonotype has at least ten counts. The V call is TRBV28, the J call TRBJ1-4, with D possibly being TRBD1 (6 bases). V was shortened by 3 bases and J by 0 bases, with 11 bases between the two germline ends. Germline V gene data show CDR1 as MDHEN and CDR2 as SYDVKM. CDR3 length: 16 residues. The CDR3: CASSLRGAATNEKLFF. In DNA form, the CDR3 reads TGTGCCAGCAGTTTGCGGGGGGCTGCAACTAATGAAAAACTGTTTTTT.

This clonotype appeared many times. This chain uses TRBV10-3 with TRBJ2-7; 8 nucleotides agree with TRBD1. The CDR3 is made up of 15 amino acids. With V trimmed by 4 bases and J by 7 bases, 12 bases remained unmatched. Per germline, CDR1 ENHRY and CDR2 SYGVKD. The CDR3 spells CAISVPGQGPREQYF. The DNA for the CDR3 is TGTGCCATCAGTGTTCCTGGACAGGGACCTCGGGAGCAGTACTTC.

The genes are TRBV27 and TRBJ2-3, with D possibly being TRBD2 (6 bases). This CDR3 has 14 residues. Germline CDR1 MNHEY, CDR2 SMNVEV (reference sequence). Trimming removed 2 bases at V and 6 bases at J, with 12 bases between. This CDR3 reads CASSLLREYDTQYF. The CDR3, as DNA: TGTGCCAGCAGTTTACTCCGGGAGTATGATACGCAGTATTTT.

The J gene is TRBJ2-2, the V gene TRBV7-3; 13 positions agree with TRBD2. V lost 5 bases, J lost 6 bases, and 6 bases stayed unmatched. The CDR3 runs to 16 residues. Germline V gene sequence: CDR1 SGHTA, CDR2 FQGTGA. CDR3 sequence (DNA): TGTGCCAGCAGCCCGCGACTAGCGGGAGGCCCCGGGGAGCTGTTTTTT. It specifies CASSPRLAGGPGELFF.

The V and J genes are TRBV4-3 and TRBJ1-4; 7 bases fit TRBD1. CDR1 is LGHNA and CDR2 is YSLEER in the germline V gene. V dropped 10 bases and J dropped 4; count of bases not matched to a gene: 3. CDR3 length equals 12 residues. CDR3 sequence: CATRGFNEKLFF. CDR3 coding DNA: TGCGCCACCAGGGGGTTTAATGAAAAACTGTTTTTT.

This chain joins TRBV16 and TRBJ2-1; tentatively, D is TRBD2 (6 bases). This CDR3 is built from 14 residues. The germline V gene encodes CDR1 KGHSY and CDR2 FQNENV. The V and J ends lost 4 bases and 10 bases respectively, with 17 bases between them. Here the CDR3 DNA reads TGTGCCAGCAGCCCCCCTGTGGGGGGTGGCGAGCAGTTCTTC. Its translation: CASSPPVGGGEQFF.

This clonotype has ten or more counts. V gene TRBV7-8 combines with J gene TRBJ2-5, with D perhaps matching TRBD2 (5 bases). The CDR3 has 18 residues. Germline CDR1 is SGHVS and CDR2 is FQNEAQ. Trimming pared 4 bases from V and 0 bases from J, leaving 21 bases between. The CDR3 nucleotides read TGTGCCAGCAGCTCGTGGCAACACGGACTGACGTACCAAGAGACCCAGTACTTC. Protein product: CASSSWQHGLTYQETQYF.

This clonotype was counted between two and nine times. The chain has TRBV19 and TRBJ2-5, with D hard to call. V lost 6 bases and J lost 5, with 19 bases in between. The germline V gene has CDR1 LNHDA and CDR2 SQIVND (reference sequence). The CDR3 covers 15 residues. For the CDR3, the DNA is TGTGCCAGTAGCCCCGACCGCAACGGGCGCGAGACCCAGTACTTC. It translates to CASSPDRNGRETQYF.

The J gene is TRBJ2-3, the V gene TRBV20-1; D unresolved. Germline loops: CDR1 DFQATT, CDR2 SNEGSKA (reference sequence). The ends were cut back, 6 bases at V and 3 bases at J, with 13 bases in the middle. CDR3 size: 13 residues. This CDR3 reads CSATLVDTDTQYF. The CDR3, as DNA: TGCAGTGCCACTCTCGTGGATACAGATACGCAGTATTTT.

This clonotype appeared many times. The CDR3 spells CASSSGGRISYEQYF. The CDR3 DNA reads TGTGCCAGCAGTTCGGGCGGGAGGATCTCCTACGAGCAGTACTTC. The rearrangement links TRBV6-2 or TRBV6-3 to TRBJ2-7; 8 positions agree with TRBD2. This CDR3 contains 15 residues. Per germline, CDR1 MNHEY and CDR2 SVGEGT. Trimming removed 4 bases from V and 0 bases from J; junction bases left unmatched: 5.

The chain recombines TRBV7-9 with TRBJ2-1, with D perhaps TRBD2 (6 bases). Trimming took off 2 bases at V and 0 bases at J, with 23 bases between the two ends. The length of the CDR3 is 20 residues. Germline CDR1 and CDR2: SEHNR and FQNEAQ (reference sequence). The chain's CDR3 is CASSLLGGTTLLSSYNEQFF. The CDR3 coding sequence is TGTGCCAGCAGCTTATTGGGCGGGACCACCTTACTCAGCTCCTACAATGAGCAGTTCTTC.

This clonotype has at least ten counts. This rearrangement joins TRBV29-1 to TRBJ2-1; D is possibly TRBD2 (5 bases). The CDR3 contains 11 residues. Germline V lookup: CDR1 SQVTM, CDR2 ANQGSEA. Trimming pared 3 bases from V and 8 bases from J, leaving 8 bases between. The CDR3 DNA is TGCAGCGTTGATCTAGCCTATGAGCAGTTCTTC. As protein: CSVDLAYEQFF.